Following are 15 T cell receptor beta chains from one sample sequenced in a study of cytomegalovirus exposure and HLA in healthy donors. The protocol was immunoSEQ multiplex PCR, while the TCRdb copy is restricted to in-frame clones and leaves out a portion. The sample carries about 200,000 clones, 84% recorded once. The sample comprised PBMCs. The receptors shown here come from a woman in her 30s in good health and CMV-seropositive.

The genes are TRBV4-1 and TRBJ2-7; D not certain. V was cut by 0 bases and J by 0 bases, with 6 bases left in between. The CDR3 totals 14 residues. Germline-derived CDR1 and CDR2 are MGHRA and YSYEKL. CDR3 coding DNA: TGCGCCAGCAGCCAAGACGGGTTCTCCTACGAGCAGTACTTC. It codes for CASSQDGFSYEQYF.

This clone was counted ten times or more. Here the CDR3 DNA reads TGTGCCAGCAGTGCCAACTCTGGTGGCTACGAGCAGTACTTC. Residues: CASSANSGGYEQYF. The rearrangement links TRBV2 to TRBJ2-7; no definite D call. CDR1 and CDR2 from the germline V gene are SNHLY and FYNNEI. V lost 4 bases and J lost 3, with 13 bases in between. The CDR3 runs to 14 residues.

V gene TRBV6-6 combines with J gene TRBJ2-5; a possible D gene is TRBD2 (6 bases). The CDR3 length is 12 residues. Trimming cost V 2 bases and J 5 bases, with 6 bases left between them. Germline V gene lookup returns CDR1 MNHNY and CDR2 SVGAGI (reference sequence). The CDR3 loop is CASSYAGETQYF. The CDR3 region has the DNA TGTGCCAGCAGTTACGCGGGGGAGACCCAGTACTTC.

The CDR3 spells CASSPGLAGPEQFF. As DNA, the CDR3 is TGTGCCAGCAGCCCAGGACTAGCGGGCCCTGAGCAGTTCTTC. The rearrangement links TRBV9 to TRBJ2-1; 11 bases agree with TRBD2. From germline, CDR1 is SGDLS and CDR2 YYNGEE. The CDR3 has 14 residues. The junction had 6 bases not matched to a gene; V was cut back by 4 bases and J by 9 bases. The complete variable domain, with remaining parts taken from reference TRBV9 and TRBJ2-1, reads DSGVTQTPKHLITATGQRVTLRCSPRSGDLSVYWYQQSLDQGLQFLIQYYNGEERAKGNILERFSAQQFPDLHSELNLSSLELGDSALYFCASSPGLAGPEQFFGPGTRLTVL.

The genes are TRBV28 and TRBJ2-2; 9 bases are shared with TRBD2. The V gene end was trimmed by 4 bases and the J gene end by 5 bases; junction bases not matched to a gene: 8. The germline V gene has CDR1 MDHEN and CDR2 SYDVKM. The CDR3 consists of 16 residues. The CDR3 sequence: CASSSLRREGTGELFF. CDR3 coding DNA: TGTGCCAGCAGTTCCCTGAGGCGGGAGGGTACCGGGGAGCTGTTTTTT.

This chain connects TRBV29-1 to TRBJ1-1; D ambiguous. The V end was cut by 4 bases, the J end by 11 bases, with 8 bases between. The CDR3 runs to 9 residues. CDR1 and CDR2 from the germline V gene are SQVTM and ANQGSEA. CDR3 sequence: CSVGSQAFF. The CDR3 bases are TGCAGCGTTGGGAGCCAGGCTTTCTTT.

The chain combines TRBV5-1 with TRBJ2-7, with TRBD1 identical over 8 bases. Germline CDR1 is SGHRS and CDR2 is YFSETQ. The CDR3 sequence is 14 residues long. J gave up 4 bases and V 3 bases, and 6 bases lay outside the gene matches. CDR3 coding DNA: TGCGCCAGCAGCTGGGGGACAGGACAATACGAGCAGTACTTC. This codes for CASSWGTGQYEQYF.

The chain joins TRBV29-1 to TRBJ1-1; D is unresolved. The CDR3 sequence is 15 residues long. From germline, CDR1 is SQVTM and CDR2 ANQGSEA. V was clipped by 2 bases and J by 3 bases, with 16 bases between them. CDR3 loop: CSVEYQRRMDTEAFF. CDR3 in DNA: TGCAGCGTTGAATATCAACGGCGGATGGACACTGAAGCTTTCTTT.

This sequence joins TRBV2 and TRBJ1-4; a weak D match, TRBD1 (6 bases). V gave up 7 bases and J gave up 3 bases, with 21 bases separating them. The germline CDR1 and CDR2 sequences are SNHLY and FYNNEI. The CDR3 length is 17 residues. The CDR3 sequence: CASTQDSGQLPNEKLFF. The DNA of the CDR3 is TGTGCCAGCACTCAAGACTCGGGACAACTGCCTAATGAAAAACTGTTTTTT. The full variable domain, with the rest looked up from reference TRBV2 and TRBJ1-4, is EPEVTQTPSHQVTQMGQEVILRCVPISNHLYFYWYRQILGQKVEFLVSFYNNEISEKSEIFDDQFSVERPDGSNFTLKIRSTKLEDSAMYFCASTQDSGQLPNEKLFFGSGTQLSVL.

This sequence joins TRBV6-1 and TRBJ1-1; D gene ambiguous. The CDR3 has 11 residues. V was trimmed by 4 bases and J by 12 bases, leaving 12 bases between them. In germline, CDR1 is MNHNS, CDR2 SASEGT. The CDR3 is CASSVNLLPFF. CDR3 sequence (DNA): TGTGCCAGCAGTGTCAACTTGTTACCTTTCTTT.

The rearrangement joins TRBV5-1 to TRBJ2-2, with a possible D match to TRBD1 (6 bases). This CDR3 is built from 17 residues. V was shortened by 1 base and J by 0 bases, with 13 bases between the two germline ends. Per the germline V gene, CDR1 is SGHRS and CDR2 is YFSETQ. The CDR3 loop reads CASSLSPTGPNTGELFF. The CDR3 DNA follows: TGCGCCAGCAGCTTGTCCCCTACAGGGCCGAACACCGGGGAGCTGTTTTTT.

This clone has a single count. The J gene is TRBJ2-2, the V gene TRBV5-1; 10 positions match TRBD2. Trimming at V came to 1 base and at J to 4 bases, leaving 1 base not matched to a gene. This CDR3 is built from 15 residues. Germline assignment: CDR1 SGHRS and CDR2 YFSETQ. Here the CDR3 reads CASSLLAGGTGELFF. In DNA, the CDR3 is TGCGCCAGCAGCTTGTTAGCGGGAGGCACCGGGGAGCTGTTTTTT.

Written as DNA, the CDR3 is TGTGCCAGCAGTTTGAATTATAGATTGAACACTGAAGCTTTCTTT. Translation gives CASSLNYRLNTEAFF. The rearrangement uses TRBV27 and TRBJ1-1, with no clear D. This CDR3 is 15 amino acids long. Trimming removed 3 bases from V and 0 bases from J, with 11 bases in between. Germline assignment: CDR1 MNHEY and CDR2 SMNVEV (reference sequence).

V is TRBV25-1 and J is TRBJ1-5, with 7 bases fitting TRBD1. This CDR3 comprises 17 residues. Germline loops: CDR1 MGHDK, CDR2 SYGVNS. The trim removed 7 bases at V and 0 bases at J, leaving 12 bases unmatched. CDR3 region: CASILASDRNSNQPQHF. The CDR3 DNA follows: TGTGCCAGCATATTGGCCTCGGACAGGAATAGCAATCAGCCCCAGCATTTT.

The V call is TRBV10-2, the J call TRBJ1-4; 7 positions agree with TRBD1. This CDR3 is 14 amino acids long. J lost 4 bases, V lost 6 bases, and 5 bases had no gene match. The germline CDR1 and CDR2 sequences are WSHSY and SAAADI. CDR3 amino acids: CASRRDRDNEKLFF. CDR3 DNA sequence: TGCGCCAGCAGGAGGGACAGAGATAATGAAAAACTGTTTTTT.